What follows are 11 T cell receptor beta chains derived from one specimen sequenced in a study of T cells in Graves' hyperthyroidism and ophthalmopathy. TCR beta CDR3 regions were amplified from RNA transcripts. The HTBI set primed first-round TCR CDR3 RT-PCR. TCRdb re-called the multiplex PCR reads with MiXCR, one entry per CDR3 protein. The sample gives about 640,000 distinct CDR3 sequences, less than 25% of which show up once; under 35% is in the top ten. Specimen: blood. The receptor set was obtained from a man aged 25 to 40 with Graves' ophthalmopathy.

The sample holds many counts of this clonotype. The chain uses TRBV13 and TRBJ1-6, with D hard to call. The CDR3 sequence is 13 residues long. V lost 7 bases and J lost 1, with 5 bases in between. CDR1 is PRHDT, CDR2 FYEKMQ, per germline (reference sequence). CDR3 amino acids: CASKGSYNSPLHF. DNA of the CDR3: TGTGCCAGCAAGGGATCCTATAATTCACCCCTCCACTTT.

This clonotype was observed a handful of times. The V gene is TRBV6-1, the J gene TRBJ2-2; 9 bases line up with TRBD1. Germline-derived CDR1 and CDR2 are MNHNS and SASEGT. The V segment lost 5 bases and the J segment 7 bases; nucleotides outside the gene matches: 8. The CDR3 runs to 15 residues. CDR3 nucleotides: TGTGCCAGCAGTTTGGGACAGGGAAGAATCGGGGAGCTGTTTTTT. This encodes CASSLGQGRIGELFF.

In its sample, this clonotype was seen a few times. This chain connects TRBV10-3 to TRBJ2-7; 14 bases match TRBD2. Unmatched junction bases numbered 3, after V lost 5 bases and J lost 3 bases. Germline V CDR1 and CDR2: ENHRY, SYGVKD. This CDR3 is 15 amino acids long. CDR3 sequence reads: CAISPGTSGSYEQYF. CDR3 sequence (DNA): TGTGCCATCAGTCCCGGGACTAGCGGGAGCTACGAGCAGTACTTC.

This clonotype has a count of ten or more. The gene calls are TRBV20-1 and TRBJ1-1; a weak D match, TRBD1 (5 bases). This CDR3 contains 13 residues. Germline values: CDR1 DFQATT, CDR2 SNEGSKA (reference sequence). The V end was cut by 8 bases, the J end by 5 bases, with 18 bases between. The CDR3 loop reads CSSLTGTLTEAFF. CDR3 coding DNA: TGCAGTTCATTAACCGGGACCTTAACTGAAGCTTTCTTT.

This chain's CDR3 is CASSDAASTYYEQYF. The CDR3 DNA reads as TGTGCCAGCAGTGACGCGGCTAGCACCTACTACGAGCAGTACTTC. J is TRBJ2-7 and V is TRBV6-1; possibly TRBD2 for D (5 bases). The germline V gene encodes CDR1 MNHNS and CDR2 SASEGT. The CDR3 runs 15 residues. V was shortened by 3 bases and J by 3 bases, with 15 bases between the two germline ends.

This clonotype was seen at least ten times. V gene TRBV2 combines with J gene TRBJ1-1; 11 bases map to TRBD1. J gave up 0 bases and V 7 bases, and 4 bases lay outside the gene matches. CDR1 is SNHLY and CDR2 is FYNNEI in the germline V gene. The CDR3 totals 15 residues. CDR3 DNA sequence: TGTGCCAGCACCGGACAGGGGGCGATGAACACTGAAGCTTTCTTT. This translates into CASTGQGAMNTEAFF.

The chain couples TRBV5-6 to TRBJ2-3; D may be TRBD2 (6 bases). V lost 4 bases and J lost 4, with 19 bases in between. CDR3 length: 16 residues. Germline loops: CDR1 SGHDT, CDR2 YYEEEE. For the CDR3, the DNA is TGTGCCAGCAGCGCCCCCAGGGACTTCCTGGCAGATACGCAGTATTTT. Translated, it gives CASSAPRDFLADTQYF.

There are a few counts of this clonotype. The chain recombines TRBV28 with TRBJ2-2, with 10 bases fitting TRBD1. Germline V gene sequence: CDR1 MDHEN, CDR2 SYDVKM. The CDR3 contains 14 residues. V shed 3 bases and J 10 bases; nucleotides not matched to a gene: 5. CDR3 in DNA: TGTGCCAGCAGTTTCGGGACAGGGGAACTGGAGCTGTTTTTT. This sequence encodes CASSFGTGELELFF. Full variable domain (missing parts from reference TRBV28 and TRBJ2-2): DVKVTQSSRYLVKRTGEKVFLECVQDMDHENMFWYRQDPGLGLRLIYFSYDVKMKEKGDIPEGYSVSREKKERFSLILESASTNQTSMYLCASSFGTGELELFFGEGSRLTVL.

The chain combines TRBV27 with TRBJ2-3; 7 bases match TRBD2. CDR1 is MNHEY and CDR2 is SMNVEV in the germline V gene (reference sequence). V lost 5 bases, J lost 8 bases, and 19 bases stayed unmatched. This CDR3 comprises 17 residues. CDR3 coding DNA: TGTGCCAGCAGTCCCCCCGGAATAGCGGGTGAAGTAGGTACGCAGTATTTT. Amino acid sequence: CASSPPGIAGEVGTQYF.

V gene TRBV5-4 combines with J gene TRBJ2-7; TRBD1 agrees at 8 bases. The J segment lost 3 bases and the V segment lost 3 bases, leaving 8 bases of the junction unmatched. CDR1 and CDR2 (germline): SGHNT, YYREEE (reference sequence). The CDR3 is 15 residues long. CDR3 sequence reads: CASSWVGQEFYEQYF. The CDR3 DNA follows: TGTGCCAGCAGCTGGGTGGGACAGGAGTTCTACGAGCAGTACTTC.

This clonotype showed up many times. The chain combines TRBV5-1 with TRBJ2-7; maybe TRBD2 (6 bases). The germline V gene has CDR1 SGHRS and CDR2 YFSETQ. The CDR3 covers 15 residues. V gave up 4 bases and J gave up 2 bases, with 16 bases separating them. CDR3 DNA sequence: TGCGCCAGCAGCAGAGGAGGGACTGACGCCTACGAGCAGTACTTC. The encoded protein is CASSRGGTDAYEQYF.